This T cell receptor beta chain was observed in a study of OX40 agonist ivuxolimab in advanced cancers. Study information: Hepatocellular carcinoma, melanoma, renal cell or head and neck cancer occurred in dose-escalation patients. Partial responses were achieved by three patients, of whom one had hepatocellular carcinoma and two had cutaneous melanoma. Findings and caveats of the study: Antigen specificity remained undetermined for the expanded peripheral T cells.

The sample holds one count of this clone. Its specificity is unknown. CDR1 MDHEN and CDR2 SYDVKM come from the germline V gene. V was pared by 6 bases and J by 1 base, with 11 bases between. The CDR3 extends over 14 amino acids. TCRdb keeps only in-frame clones here, not all; method: immunoSEQ multiplex PCR. The sample holds tens of thousands of clones, more than 75% seen once. The source was CD4+ or CD8+ T cells sorted from blood, collected in a trial of the OX40 agonist ivuxolimab. The chain employs TRBV28 and TRBJ2-3; D unclear. The sequence was collected from an adult with an advanced solid tumor such as melanoma, head and neck, liver or kidney cancer. The CDR3 region is CASRFFFGTDTQYF. For the CDR3, the DNA is TGTGCCAGCAGATTTTTTTTTGGCACAGATACGCAGTATTTT.